Presented here are 30 T cell receptor beta chains from one specimen sequenced in a study of follicular helper T cells after annual influenza vaccination. Libraries were prepared by immunoSEQ multiplex PCR; TCRdb keeps only in-frame clonotypes and omits some of them. The sample contains 28,000 or so clones, roughly 80% of which appear only once. Time point described: 2014-2015 season, pre-vaccination. The sequencing here drew on CXCR5+ CD38- circulating T follicular helper cells from blood, taken on the day of influenza vaccination. Subset: circulating Tfh, non-naive CD4+CXCR5+PD-1+ (ICOS+CD38+ or ICOS-CD38-). The receptors come from an adult who received the influenza vaccine.

This clone was observed a few times. Compared with germline, one end of the junction differs, possibly owing to a read error. This chain links TRBV7-7 with TRBJ2-3; 12 bases line up with TRBD2. The CDR3 runs to 15 residues. From germline, CDR1 is SSHAT and CDR2 FNYEAQ (reference sequence). The CDR3 protein is CASSLGPSGRGAQYF. The CDR3 region has the DNA TGTGCTAGCAGCTTAGGTCCTAGCGGGAGGGGTGCGCAGTATTTT.

This clone has only a few counts. This chain uses TRBV10-3 with TRBJ1-3; tentative D call: TRBD1 (5 bases). The length of the CDR3 is 15 residues. In germline, CDR1 is ENHRY, CDR2 SYGVKD. V lost 3 bases, J lost 1 base, and 10 bases lay in between. The CDR3 nucleotides are TGTGCCATCAGTGACACCGGGGGTTCTGGAAACACCATATATTTT. Translation: CAISDTGGSGNTIYF.

The V call is TRBV2, the J call TRBJ2-7; D possibly corresponds to TRBD1 (5 bases). Germline lookup yields CDR1 SNHLY and CDR2 FYNNEI. This CDR3 region has 12 residues. The V end lost 4 bases, the J end lost 1 base, and 5 bases lay between the germline ends. CDR3 loop: CASSGQSYEQYF. The CDR3 coding sequence is TGTGCCAGCAGTGGACAGTCCTACGAGCAGTACTTC.

CDR3 in amino acids: CASSSEGAGTYEQYF. In DNA, the CDR3 is TGTGCCAGCAGCTCGGAGGGAGCGGGAACCTACGAGCAGTACTTC. The rearrangement links TRBV5-6 to TRBJ2-5, with 7 bases aligning to TRBD2. The end of the DNA is better explained by TRBJ2-7, so the J call may be wrong. Germline assignment: CDR1 SGHDT and CDR2 YYEEEE. CDR3 length equals 15 residues.

The rearrangement joins TRBV18 to TRBJ2-7, with 15 positions matching TRBD2. V dropped 3 bases and J dropped 4; count of bases not matched to a gene: 1. The CDR3 covers 15 residues. Germline CDR1 KGHSH, CDR2 LQKENI. In nucleotides, the CDR3 is TGTGCCAGCTCACCGGGGACTAGCGGGAGGTACGAGCAGTACTTC. Its translation: CASSPGTSGRYEQYF.

The gene calls are TRBV6-1 and TRBJ2-7; no firm D call. This CDR3 is built from 12 residues. The V and J ends lost 0 bases and 5 bases respectively, with 5 bases between them. Germline V gives CDR1 MNHNS, CDR2 SASEGT. In DNA, the CDR3 is TGTGCCAGCAGTGAAGCACTACACGAGCAGTACTTC. Its translation: CASSEALHEQYF.

The chain links TRBV6-5 to TRBJ2-5; 10 bases are shared with TRBD1. CDR3 length: 15 amino acids. Germline assignment: CDR1 MNHEY and CDR2 SVGAGI. J lost 5 bases, V lost 6 bases, and 9 bases had no gene match. The CDR3 DNA is TGTGCCAGCAGCACCGGGACAGGGGCGTTTGAGACCCAGTACTTC. Protein product: CASSTGTGAFETQYF.

The chain joins TRBV5-1 to TRBJ2-5, with no clear D. V dropped 0 bases and J dropped 2 bases, with 8 bases sitting between them. The CDR3 consists of 14 residues. Germline CDR1 and CDR2: SGHRS and YFSETQ. Here the CDR3 reads CASSLGGIQETQYF. The CDR3 nucleotides read TGCGCCAGCAGCTTGGGCGGTATACAAGAGACCCAGTACTTC. Combining the CDR3 with reference TRBV5-1 and TRBJ2-5 gives the whole variable domain KAGVTQTPRYLIKTRGQQVTLSCSPISGHRSVSWYQQTPGQGLQFLFEYFSETQRNKGNFPGRFSGRQFSNSRSEMNVSTLELGDSALYLCASSLGGIQETQYFGPGTRLLVL.

In its sample, this clone was seen once. V usage is TRBV7-2 and J usage is TRBJ1-2, with 8 bases aligning to TRBD1. Per germline, CDR1 SGHTA and CDR2 FQGNSA. This CDR3 comprises 13 residues. V dropped 5 bases and J dropped 5; count of bases not matched to a gene: 4. The chain's CDR3 is CASSLGQVYGYTF. DNA of the CDR3: TGTGCCAGCAGCCTGGGACAGGTTTATGGCTACACCTTC.

V gene TRBV2 combines with J gene TRBJ2-1, with TRBD2 matching over 7 bases. This CDR3 is built from 15 residues. V lost 6 bases to trimming and J lost 2 bases; unmatched junction nucleotides: 7. In germline, CDR1 is SNHLY, CDR2 FYNNEI. CDR3 DNA: TGTGCCAGCAGGGGGACTATCCCCACCTACAATGAGCAGTTCTTC. Amino acid sequence: CASRGTIPTYNEQFF.

This chain joins TRBV19 and TRBJ1-5, with 7 bases identical to TRBD1. This CDR3 spans 13 amino acids. Germline CDR1 LNHDA, CDR2 SQIVND (reference sequence). The junction had 6 bases not matched to a gene; V was cut back by 9 bases and J by 4 bases. Here the CDR3 DNA reads TGTGCCAGCGGGGACAGTGCAAATCAGCCCCAGCATTTT. It encodes CASGDSANQPQHF.

The chain has TRBV30 and TRBJ1-1; the match to TRBD1 covers 7 bases. Germline V gene lookup returns CDR1 GTSNPN and CDR2 SVGIG (reference sequence). V trimming: 0 bases; J trimming: 2 bases; junction bases outside the gene matches: 6. The CDR3 runs 15 residues. CDR3 in amino acids: CAWSVWDSLNTEAFF. The CDR3 DNA reads TGTGCCTGGAGTGTATGGGACAGCCTAAACACTGAAGCTTTCTTT.

The chain employs TRBV28 and TRBJ2-7; TRBD2 aligns across 8 bases. This CDR3 region has 13 residues. The germline CDR1 and CDR2 sequences are MDHEN and SYDVKM. Losses at the gene ends were 7 bases for V and 5 bases for J; bases not matched to a gene: 7. Here the CDR3 DNA reads TGTGCCAGCACCCCGGGAGGGAGGGACGAGCAGTACTTC. Residues: CASTPGGRDEQYF.

V and J are TRBV7-9 and TRBJ1-2, with TRBD1 identical over 7 bases. The germline gives CDR1 SEHNR, CDR2 FQNEAQ (reference sequence). With 0 bases clipped from V and 5 bases from J, the junction kept 0 bases outside the gene matches. The CDR3 is made up of 13 amino acids. The DNA for the CDR3 is TGTGCCAGCAGCTTAGCGGGACAGTATGGCTACACCTTC. It translates to CASSLAGQYGYTF.

This clone was seen more than once but under ten times. V usage is TRBV5-6 and J usage is TRBJ1-1; D is perhaps TRBD1 (5 bases). CDR1 and CDR2 (germline): SGHDT, YYEEEE. The V gene lost 4 bases and the J gene lost 1 base, with 17 bases spanning the gap. The CDR3 runs 16 residues. The CDR3 is CASSMRIGGRNTEAFF. In DNA form, the CDR3 reads TGTGCCAGCAGCATGCGAATCGGGGGTCGGAACACTGAAGCTTTCTTT.

The rearrangement joins TRBV2 to TRBJ1-5, with TRBD1 as a possible D gene (5 bases). The CDR3 contains 14 residues. CDR1 and CDR2 from the germline V gene are SNHLY and FYNNEI. V was pared by 6 bases and J by 4 bases, with 13 bases between. The chain's CDR3 is CASRPDNGNQPQHF. Here the CDR3 DNA reads TGTGCCAGCAGGCCGGACAATGGAAATCAGCCCCAGCATTTT.

This chain links TRBV19 with TRBJ1-5; D possibly corresponds to TRBD1 (6 bases). Trimming removed 7 bases at V and 3 bases at J, with 10 bases between. The CDR3 length is 13 residues. The germline CDR1 and CDR2 sequences are LNHDA and SQIVND (reference sequence). CDR3 sequence: CASNHRDNQPQHF. The DNA of the CDR3 is TGTGCCAGTAACCACAGGGACAATCAGCCCCAGCATTTT.

The chain employs TRBV6-1 and TRBJ2-1; TRBD2 aligns across 12 bases. Trimming cost V 11 bases and J 9 bases; bases outside gene matches: 14. The length of the CDR3 is 15 residues. Germline V CDR1 and CDR2: MNHNS, SASEGT. CDR3 loop: CAGGKGLAGLGEQFF. As DNA, the CDR3 is TGTGCCGGGGGAAAGGGACTAGCGGGCTTAGGTGAGCAGTTCTTC.

The chain employs TRBV7-2 and TRBJ1-4, with 8 bases aligning to TRBD1. This CDR3 spans 15 amino acids. The germline V gene has CDR1 SGHTA and CDR2 FQGNSA. With 0 bases clipped from V and 5 bases from J, the junction kept 2 bases outside the gene matches. The chain's CDR3 is CASSLAGTGNEKLFF. The CDR3 bases are TGTGCCAGCAGCTTAGCCGGGACAGGCAATGAAAAACTGTTTTTT.

As for this clone: An end of the junction does not agree with germline; a read error may underlie this. The chain is built from TRBV10-3 and TRBJ1-1, with D possibly TRBD1 on 5 matching bases. The CDR3 runs 11 residues. The V gene's germline CDR1 is ENHRY and CDR2 SYGVKD. CDR3 region: CAISKDRSPTF. Here the CDR3 DNA reads TGTGCCATCAGTAAAGACAGATCGCCCACCTTT.

The rearrangement links TRBV10-3 to TRBJ1-5; D may be TRBD1 (6 bases). V dropped 6 bases and J dropped 6 bases, with 12 bases sitting between them. The CDR3 consists of 13 residues. In germline, CDR1 is ENHRY, CDR2 SYGVKD. The CDR3 here is CAIREGGSQPQHF. For the CDR3, the DNA is TGTGCCATCAGAGAAGGGGGTAGTCAGCCCCAGCATTTT.

The chain links TRBV7-9 to TRBJ2-4; TRBD2 aligns across 8 bases. From germline, CDR1 is SEHNR and CDR2 FQNEAQ (reference sequence). The CDR3 loop spans 14 amino acids. After removal of 3 bases from V and 7 bases from J, the junction contained 5 bases not matched to a gene. The DNA of the CDR3 is TGTGCCAGCAGCTTTTCGGGAGGGCGGAACATTCAGTACTTC. It translates to CASSFSGGRNIQYF.

This chain uses TRBV11-1 with TRBJ1-2; D gene uncertain. Trimming took 5 bases from V and 4 from J, leaving 14 bases between them. The germline V gene has CDR1 SGHAT and CDR2 FQDESV (reference sequence). CDR3 length: 14 residues. CDR3 region: CASSPGEGSYGYTF. The CDR3 DNA follows: TGTGCCAGCAGCCCCGGGGAGGGCTCCTATGGCTACACCTTC.

This rearrangement joins TRBV18 to TRBJ1-4; 9 nucleotides align to TRBD1. V was clipped by 2 bases and J by 8 bases; unmatched bases: 9. Germline CDR1 and CDR2: KGHSH and LQKENI. The CDR3 contains 16 residues. The CDR3 loop is CASSPAQGAIGEKLFF. For the CDR3, the DNA is TGTGCCAGCTCACCAGCACAGGGGGCGATTGGAGAAAAACTGTTTTTT.

This rearrangement joins TRBV6-4 to TRBJ1-2, with a weak D call TRBD1 (6 bases). Germline V lookup: CDR1 MRHNA, CDR2 SNTAGT. CDR3 length: 14 amino acids. V dropped 5 bases and J dropped 8 bases, with 18 bases sitting between them. The CDR3 is CASSLTYRAEGYTF. The CDR3 region has the DNA TGTGCCAGCAGTCTCACCTACAGGGCTGAGGGCTACACCTTC.

The chain couples TRBV7-8 to TRBJ2-4, with TRBD1 identical over 9 bases. This CDR3 contains 16 residues. Per germline, CDR1 SGHVS and CDR2 FQNEAQ. V was pared by 6 bases and J by 0 bases, with 6 bases of the junction left unmatched. Here the CDR3 DNA reads TGTGCCAGCAGTCATGGACAGGGGCTAGCCAAAAACATTCAGTACTTC. Amino acids: CASSHGQGLAKNIQYF.

This clone was observed a few times. The CDR3 DNA is TGTGCCAGCAGTGAACAGCGAAACAATGAGCAGTTCTTC. It specifies CASSEQRNNEQFF. V and J are TRBV2 and TRBJ2-1; D unclear. The V end was cut by 2 bases, the J end by 5 bases, with 7 bases between. The length of the CDR3 is 13 residues. CDR1 is SNHLY and CDR2 is FYNNEI in the germline V gene.

This rearrangement joins TRBV11-2 to TRBJ1-2; the match to TRBD1 covers 8 bases. Germline V gives CDR1 SGHAT, CDR2 FQNNGV. V was clipped by 2 bases and J by 7 bases; unmatched bases: 9. The CDR3 sequence is 15 residues long. DNA of the CDR3: TGTGCCAGCAGCTTAAGAGGACAGGGTTCGGCTGGCTACACCTTC. It specifies CASSLRGQGSAGYTF.

The rearrangement joins TRBV2 to TRBJ2-3, with D possibly matching TRBD2 (5 bases). The germline V gene has CDR1 SNHLY and CDR2 FYNNEI. Trimming left V 7 bases short and J 0 bases short, with 11 bases between. The CDR3 sequence is 14 residues long. The CDR3 region is CASKLSGSTDTQYF. DNA of the CDR3: TGTGCCAGCAAATTAAGCGGTAGCACAGATACGCAGTATTTT.

V is TRBV19 and J is TRBJ1-5, with 8 bases identical to TRBD1. This CDR3 contains 17 residues. The ends lost 5 bases at V and 0 bases at J; junction bases unmatched: 9. Germline CDR1 LNHDA, CDR2 SQIVND (reference sequence). The chain's CDR3 is CASSHRDRRNSNQPQHF. The CDR3, as DNA: TGTGCCAGTAGTCATCGGGACAGGCGAAATAGCAATCAGCCCCAGCATTTT.